What follows are 5 T cell receptor beta chains derived from one specimen sequenced in a study of cytomegalovirus exposure and HLA in healthy donors. The PCR had 60 Vbeta and 13 Jbeta primers. TCRdb's copy holds only in-frame clones and misses some; the assay was immunoSEQ multiplex PCR. Here the sample spans about 160,000 clones, 60% to 85% being singletons. The sequencing sample was made of PBMCs. These receptor sequences come from a man aged 45 to 65 in good health and CMV-seropositive.

On this clone: One junction end does not reproduce the germline sequence, and a read error may be involved. The V call is TRBV7-9, the J call TRBJ2-5, with D uncertain. In germline, CDR1 is SEHNR, CDR2 FQNEAQ (reference sequence). The CDR3 extends over 12 amino acids. CDR3 loop: CSSSSSTETQYF. The CDR3 DNA is TGTTCCAGCAGCTCGAGTACGGAGACCCAGTACTTC.

The chain employs TRBV18 and TRBJ2-7; D gene ambiguous. V lost 2 bases, J lost 0 bases, and 8 bases lay in between. Germline values: CDR1 KGHSH, CDR2 LQKENI. The CDR3 contains 14 residues. For the CDR3, the DNA is TGTGCCAGCTCACCATTGGGCCCCTCCTACGAGCAGTACTTC. Translating gives CASSPLGPSYEQYF.

The chain links TRBV2 to TRBJ2-5; possibly TRBD2 for D (6 bases). The CDR3 totals 14 residues. Germline values: CDR1 SNHLY, CDR2 FYNNEI. Trimming left V 6 bases short and J 3 bases short, with 14 bases between. The CDR3 region is CASRAYGGEETQYF. The CDR3, as DNA: TGTGCCAGCAGGGCCTACGGGGGAGAAGAGACCCAGTACTTC. Full variable domain (rest looked up from reference TRBV2 and TRBJ2-5): EPEVTQTPSHQVTQMGQEVILRCVPISNHLYFYWYRQILGQKVEFLVSFYNNEISEKSEIFDDQFSVERPDGSNFTLKIRSTKLEDSAMYFCASRAYGGEETQYFGPGTRLLVL.

Regarding this clone: One junction end does not reproduce the germline sequence, and a read error may be involved. This sequence joins TRBV7-9 and TRBJ2-7; 13 bases map to TRBD2. Germline CDR1 SEHNR, CDR2 FQNEAQ (reference sequence). This CDR3 has 16 residues. CDR3 nucleotides: TGTTCCAGCAGCCCCGGGACTAGCGGGGACAGTGGGGAGCAGTACTTC. Translation: CSSSPGTSGDSGEQYF.

The V call is TRBV2, the J call TRBJ2-3; D is perhaps TRBD2 (5 bases). The germline V gene encodes CDR1 SNHLY and CDR2 FYNNEI. The length of the CDR3 is 14 residues. Trimming took 8 bases from V and 0 from J, leaving 12 bases between them. The CDR3 coding sequence is TGTGCCAGCCGCCAGCGGCTAAGCACAGATACGCAGTATTTT. It codes for CASRQRLSTDTQYF. Looking up the rest from reference TRBV2 and TRBJ2-3 gives the full variable domain: EPEVTQTPSHQVTQMGQEVILRCVPISNHLYFYWYRQILGQKVEFLVSFYNNEISEKSEIFDDQFSVERPDGSNFTLKIRSTKLEDSAMYFCASRQRLSTDTQYFGPGTRLTVL.